In its sample, the clone carrying this TCR beta chain was seen many times. The antigen is not known. In the original processing: The distant-metastasis classifier for papillary thyroid cancer was built from CDR3 differences across clinicopathological groups. TCRdb used MiXCR to call clones anew from the PCR reads. The V and J calls and clone size are TCRdb's, not the authors'. The sample consists of approximately 13,000 clones, around 23% of them appearing once. The sample is drawn from a study of metastatic and nonmetastatic thyroid tumors. Study details: A comparison of repertoires was made across blood and tumor or nodule tissue from malignant and benign thyroid patients.

General study findings and limits: In blood and tumor, TCR beta diversity was reportedly significantly higher in malignant thyroid tumors than in benign nodules.

All patients reached thyroid surgery having received no treatment beforehand. Trimming removed 2 bases from V and 1 base from J, with 10 bases in between. CDR3 length: 15 amino acids. Germline lookup yields CDR1 SGHKS and CDR2 YYEKEE (reference sequence). This TCR came from a female donor with papillary thyroid cancer or a benign thyroid nodule (not recorded which). Some clones in this sample may be carry-over from other donors' samples. The chain links TRBV5-5 to TRBJ2-4, with a possible D match to TRBD1 (6 bases). Sequencing was carried out using blood. CDR3 bases: TGTGCCAGCAGCTTCAGGGGTATCGCCAAAAACATTCAGTACTTC. The encoded protein is CASSFRGIAKNIQYF.